This T cell receptor (delta chain) was found in a study of Vδ1+ human thymocytes. Overall study results and limits: Thymic delta-chain repertoires held 20% to 25% Vdelta2 sequences and few Vdelta3, despite high sort purity. Many TRG clonotypes were shared between donors; TRD repertoires were essentially private. Thymic TRG and TRD repertoires appeared highly polyclonal, with Gaussian CDR3 length distributions.

The CDR3 is made up of 20 amino acids. Per the germline V gene, CDR1 is TSWWSYY and CDR2 is QGS. V was clipped by 0 bases and J by 0 bases; unmatched bases: 13. Sequences come from RNA converted to cDNA by reverse transcription. Multiplex PCR used pooled V-gene forward primers and a constant-region reverse primer to amplify CDR3s. TCRdb called clones from the multiplex PCR reads again using CATT. Of about 55,000 delta-chain clones in the sample, less than 20% were seen once. On this clone itself: Antigen: not known.

After alphabeta T cell depletion, CD3+ Vdelta1+ Vdelta2- thymocytes were sorted. Vdelta1+ thymocyte sorts reached between roughly 96% and 99.6% purity. What was sequenced was Vdelta1+ gamma-delta thymocytes from the thymus. Subset: FACS-sorted CD3+ TCRalphabeta- TCRVdelta1+ TCRVdelta2- thymocytes. The source is a boy in the first two years of life who had congenital heart surgery. This chain connects TRDV1 to TRDJ1; 10 bases are a match to TRDD3. The CDR3 reads CALGELGTGGSIFNTDKLIF. As DNA, the CDR3 is TGTGCTCTTGGGGAACTAGGTACTGGGGGATCCATCTTTAACACCGATAAACTCATCTTT.